This TCR beta chain was identified during a study of glioma-infiltrating T cells after dendritic cell vaccination (dated by TCRdb to the mid-2010s). Study-level background: The cohort included roughly 15 glioblastoma patients drawn from Phase I and II dendritic cell vaccination trials, of whom 9 were newly diagnosed and 6 had recurrent disease. Between about 2002 and 2013, patients were given autologous tumor lysate-pulsed dendritic cell vaccination. The vaccine consisted of monocyte-derived dendritic cells cultured seven to eight days with IL-4 and GM-CSF, then pulsed overnight with autologous tumor lysate. Three intradermal dendritic cell vaccine injections were administered to patients at biweekly intervals in the arm below the axilla. Tumor-infiltrating lymphocyte content was quantified and tumor and blood repertoires were compared in dendritic cell-vaccinated glioblastoma patients by deep sequencing of TCR beta CDR3 regions. Survival after dendritic cell vaccination was correlated with TCR sequencing metrics, such as TIL content and the overlap between tumor and blood repertoires. What the authors observed across the whole study: No direct relationship between TCR clonality and survival was found, suggesting a diverse polyclonal response may matter. The cohort was small and heterogeneous, only a few patients had full blood and tumor sets, and even fewer had initial-recurrent tumor pairs. The three-group TCR overlap response model was described as speculative and requiring prospective validation. After dendritic cell vaccination, a higher estimated pretreatment TIL content predicted longer time to progression and overall survival.

The label giving this sample's time point can be read as: after dendritic cell vaccination, including at tumor progression/relapse. Selection of patients required sufficient residual fresh-frozen tumor tissue and over two years of available survival data. Although molecular status otherwise differed among the glioblastoma patients, no patient had an isocitrate dehydrogenase mutation. PBMC were collected before vaccination, two weeks after the third vaccination, and at tumor progression when it occurred. Genomic DNA was extracted with the Qiagen DNeasy Blood extraction Kit. Worth noting for this clone: What antigen it recognizes has not been identified. No base-level quality is on record; no much larger clone is a single base apart.

Trimmed from V: 2 bases; trimmed from J: 7 bases; junction bases lacking a gene match: 8. Inclusive of the bounding cysteine and phenylalanine, the CDR3 is 16 residues long. The DNA shown is the 48-base CDR3, in frame from base 1. CDR1 and CDR2 are drawn from the germline V gene (reference sequence): MNHNY, SVGAGI. Using the immunoSEQ assay, TCRB CDR3 regions were amplified from roughly 1.9 micrograms of genomic DNA, or from all available DNA when less than that was on hand. Multiplex PCR used 60 forward primers for TCR V beta segments and 13 reverse primers for J beta segments. To estimate the number of reads per starting template, synthetic control templates were added to each sample at limiting dilution. The Illumina HiSeq System generated sequencing reads of 87 bp. Processing in the source paper ran as follows. To remove PCR and sequencing errors, closely related sequences were merged with a nearest neighbor algorithm. TCR overlap was measured as the percentage of unique tumor TCR beta sequences that were also present in the peripheral blood of the same patient. TCRdb re-hosts the immuneACCESS table, in-frame sequences only. Its copies lack some clones; in the studies checked, an unresolved V gene accounts for under half of them, and the cause for the rest is not known. V, J and clone size were drawn from that table, and D and trimming were deduced from the DNA. In all, the sample holds roughly 62,000 clones, and about 80% of those were seen once. The leading ten clones occupy 15% to 18% of the sample.

Sequences were derived from blood, sampled after dendritic cell vaccination. The chain employs TRBV6-6 and TRBJ1-6, and 7 junctional nucleotides match TRBD1. This receptor was obtained from a human donor with glioblastoma. The nucleotide sequence is TGTGCCAGCAGTTACCGAGGGACAGTAACAAATTCACCCCTCCACTTT. Its protein is CASSYRGTVTNSPLHF.